The 20 T cell receptor beta chains below all came from one sample that was sequenced in a study of cytomegalovirus exposure and HLA in healthy donors. The PCR employed 60 Vbeta primers together with 13 Jbeta primers. Only in-frame clones appear in the TCRdb table, and some are missing; sequencing was by immunoSEQ multiplex PCR. The profile shows 100,000 to 150,000 clones, about 85% of them singletons. Material: PBMCs. Every receptor here comes from a boy aged 5-17 years in good health and CMV-seronegative.

This clone has only a few counts. The rearrangement joins TRBV27 to TRBJ1-5; no reliable D call. V gave up 5 bases and J gave up 4 bases, with 6 bases separating them. Germline lookup yields CDR1 MNHEY and CDR2 SMNVEV (reference sequence). The CDR3 is 12 amino acids. CDR3 DNA sequence: TGTGCCAGCAGTCAACAGAATCAGCCCCAGCATTTT. It specifies CASSQQNQPQHF.

This clone has a handful of counts. The rearrangement links TRBV6-5 to TRBJ1-1; maybe TRBD1 (6 bases). Looked up from germline, CDR1 is MNHEY and CDR2 is SVGAGI. CDR3 length equals 15 residues. V was trimmed by 4 bases and J by 0 bases, leaving 12 bases between them. The CDR3 sequence is CASSSKGQLNTEAFF. CDR3 coding DNA: TGTGCCAGCAGTTCCAAGGGACAACTGAACACTGAAGCTTTCTTT.

This sequence joins TRBV4-1 and TRBJ2-1; D might be TRBD2 (6 bases). The CDR3 is made up of 15 amino acids. The V and J ends lost 4 bases and 3 bases respectively, with 13 bases between them. In germline, CDR1 is MGHRA, CDR2 YSYEKL. CDR3 region: CASSPGGLNYNEQFF. The DNA for the CDR3 is TGCGCCAGCAGCCCTGGGGGGTTAAACTACAATGAGCAGTTCTTC.

The V and J genes are TRBV27 and TRBJ1-6; 7 bases are a match to TRBD1. V shed 4 bases and J 4 bases; nucleotides not matched to a gene: 4. Per germline, CDR1 MNHEY and CDR2 SMNVEV (reference sequence). There are 15 residues in the CDR3. The CDR3 sequence is CASSSTGWYNSPLHF. CDR3 bases: TGTGCCAGCAGTTCGACAGGGTGGTATAATTCACCCCTCCACTTT.

The V gene is TRBV28, the J gene TRBJ1-5; D remains ambiguous. V gave up 7 bases and J gave up 1 base, with 14 bases separating them. Germline V gene sequence: CDR1 MDHEN, CDR2 SYDVKM. The CDR3 is 15 amino acids. The CDR3 bases are TGTGCCAGCACCCCACCTGGCGGGAGCAATCAGCCCCAGCATTTT. It encodes CASTPPGGSNQPQHF.

This chain uses TRBV6-5 with TRBJ2-7, with 9 bases matching TRBD2. V lost 2 bases and J lost 2; bases outside the gene matches: 7. CDR3 length: 16 amino acids. CDR1 MNHEY and CDR2 SVGAGI come from the germline V gene. CDR3 residues: CASSYLEASGTYEQYF. For the CDR3, the DNA is TGTGCCAGCAGTTACCTCGAAGCTAGCGGGACCTACGAGCAGTACTTC.

The gene calls are TRBV10-3 and TRBJ2-1; TRBD1 aligns across 11 bases. The CDR3 runs to 14 residues. The junction had 6 bases not matched to a gene; V was cut back by 7 bases and J by 7 bases. Per germline, CDR1 ENHRY and CDR2 SYGVKD. The CDR3, as DNA: TGTGCCATCACGTCAGGACAGGGGGCAAATGAGCAGTTCTTC. This codes for CAITSGQGANEQFF.

The chain links TRBV7-2 to TRBJ2-3, with D maybe TRBD1 (6 bases). Trimming left V 6 bases short and J 4 bases short, with 23 bases between. The CDR3 consists of 17 residues. In germline, CDR1 is SGHTA, CDR2 FQGNSA. CDR3 sequence: CASSFPRDTQEADTQYF. The CDR3 nucleotides read TGTGCCAGCAGTTTCCCCCGGGACACCCAAGAAGCAGATACGCAGTATTTT.

CDR3 sequence reads: CASSPRERLFTGELFF. Here the CDR3 DNA reads TGTGCCAGCAGCCCCCGCGAAAGACTATTCACCGGGGAGCTGTTTTTT. The V and J genes are TRBV7-9 and TRBJ2-2; TRBD2 might be the D (5 bases). Trimming took 5 bases from V and 4 from J, leaving 17 bases between them. From germline, CDR1 is SEHNR and CDR2 FQNEAQ (reference sequence). The CDR3 covers 16 residues.

CDR3 DNA: TGTGCCAGCACGCTAATCCAGGGGGTCGAATTATACAATGAGCAGTTCTTC. Protein product: CASTLIQGVELYNEQFF. The chain recombines TRBV5-6 with TRBJ2-1; 7 bases fit TRBD1. The CDR3 covers 17 residues. From germline, CDR1 is SGHDT and CDR2 YYEEEE. The V segment lost 6 bases and the J segment 4 bases; nucleotides outside the gene matches: 16. The full variable domain, with the rest looked up from reference TRBV5-6 and TRBJ2-1, is DAGVTQSPTHLIKTRGQQVTLRCSPKSGHDTVSWYQQALGQGPQFIFQYYEEEERQRGNFPDRFSGHQFPNYSSELNVNALLLGDSALYLCASTLIQGVELYNEQFFGPGTRLTVL.

The chain employs TRBV5-4 and TRBJ2-1; 14 bases agree with TRBD2. Germline trimming cut 3 bases from V and 8 bases from J; bases unmatched to any gene: 4. The germline CDR1 and CDR2 sequences are SGHNT and YYREEE (reference sequence). The CDR3 contains 15 residues. The CDR3 region is CASSSTSGGAHEQFF. For the CDR3, the DNA is TGTGCCAGCAGCTCGACTAGCGGGGGGGCCCATGAGCAGTTCTTC.

The chain employs TRBV7-2 and TRBJ2-5, with D perhaps matching TRBD1 (5 bases). Germline CDR1 reads SGHTA; CDR2 reads FQGNSA. This CDR3 spans 16 amino acids. The V gene lost 5 bases and the J gene lost 5 bases, with 21 bases spanning the gap. CDR3 residues: CASSPRKGFGQETQYF. The CDR3, as DNA: TGTGCCAGCAGCCCACGAAAGGGGTTTGGGCAGGAGACCCAGTACTTC.

CDR3 residues: CASSLDRIGDEQYF. The CDR3 DNA is TGCGCCAGCAGCTTGGACAGGATCGGCGACGAGCAGTACTTC. V and J are TRBV5-1 and TRBJ2-7; tentatively, D is TRBD1 (5 bases). With 0 bases removed from V and 5 bases from J, the gap between germline ends came to 12 bases. CDR3 length equals 14 residues. Germline CDR1 is SGHRS and CDR2 is YFSETQ.

The rearrangement links TRBV9 to TRBJ2-1; D not resolved. CDR3 length: 15 residues. The germline CDR1 and CDR2 sequences are SGDLS and YYNGEE. Between the trimmed V and J ends, which lost 0 bases and 5 bases, there was a span of 12 bases. The CDR3, as DNA: TGTGCCAGCAGCGTAGATCTAGTTTCTAACAATGAGCAGTTCTTC. Protein sequence: CASSVDLVSNNEQFF. Full variable domain (remainder filled in from reference TRBV9 and TRBJ2-1): DSGVTQTPKHLITATGQRVTLRCSPRSGDLSVYWYQQSLDQGLQFLIQYYNGEERAKGNILERFSAQQFPDLHSELNLSSLELGDSALYFCASSVDLVSNNEQFFGPGTRLTVL.

The CDR3 DNA follows: TGTGCCAGCAGCTTAGGGGTACGGGGGGAGACCCAGTACTTC. It codes for CASSLGVRGETQYF. The V gene is TRBV11-1, the J gene TRBJ2-5; D might be TRBD2 (6 bases). Germline V gives CDR1 SGHAT, CDR2 FQDESV (reference sequence). V lost 1 base and J lost 5, with 11 bases in between. This CDR3 is built from 14 residues.

This clone was picked up a small number of times. The chain is built from TRBV6-5 and TRBJ2-3, with D perhaps TRBD2 (5 bases). V lost 7 bases and J lost 1, with 15 bases in between. The germline V gene encodes CDR1 MNHEY and CDR2 SVGAGI. The CDR3 covers 15 residues. CDR3 region: CASNKGTEGTDTQYF. The CDR3 bases are TGTGCCAGCAATAAGGGTACGGAGGGCACAGATACGCAGTATTTT.

V usage is TRBV9 and J usage is TRBJ1-3, with TRBD1 matching 7 bases. The CDR3 length is 15 residues. V gave up 3 bases and J gave up 0 bases; unmatched junction bases: 3. Germline loops: CDR1 SGDLS, CDR2 YYNGEE. Written as DNA, the CDR3 is TGTGCCAGCAGCGCAGGGGGAACCTCTGGAAACACCATATATTTT. It yields the protein CASSAGGTSGNTIYF.

The chain joins TRBV7-3 to TRBJ2-5; 8 nucleotides align to TRBD1. The CDR3 extends over 13 amino acids. The J segment lost 11 bases and the V segment lost 5 bases, leaving 10 bases of the junction unmatched. The germline gives CDR1 SGHTA, CDR2 FQGTGA. CDR3 in amino acids: CASSNTGTGEQYF. As DNA, the CDR3 is TGTGCCAGCAGCAACACGGGGACAGGAGAGCAGTACTTC.

V usage is TRBV6-5 and J usage is TRBJ2-7; 9 nucleotides line up with TRBD2. The V segment lost 6 bases and the J segment 3 bases; nucleotides outside the gene matches: 6. The CDR3 spans 14 residues. Germline V gives CDR1 MNHEY, CDR2 SVGAGI. CDR3 nucleotides: TGTGCCAGCAGGCCCAGTAGCGGGGGCTACGAGCAGTACTTC. It translates to CASRPSSGGYEQYF.

The CDR3 sequence is CASSLMVREQFF. The CDR3 nucleotides read TGTGCCAGCAGCTTAATGGTGAGAGAGCAGTTCTTC. The chain is built from TRBV11-2 and TRBJ2-1; no reliable D call. The CDR3 spans 12 residues. CDR1 is SGHAT, CDR2 FQNNGV, per germline. The V and J ends lost 2 bases and 10 bases respectively, with 9 bases between them. The variable domain in full, completed from reference TRBV11-2 and TRBJ2-1, reads EAGVAQSPRYKIIEKRQSVAFWCNPISGHATLYWYQQILGQGPKLLIQFQNNGVVDDSQLPKDRFSAERLKGVDSTLKIQPAKLEDSAVYLCASSLMVREQFFGPGTRLTVL.